Listed below are T cell receptor beta chains from one sample, sequenced in a study of cytomegalovirus exposure and HLA in healthy donors. Sequencing used immunoSEQ multiplex PCR; TCRdb keeps in-frame clones, though not all of them. This table has hundreds of thousands of clones, 70% to 85% appearing once. The specimen was PBMCs. All receptors derive from a male donor in good health and CMV-seronegative. Both conserved end residues are trimmed from each CDR3.

J: TRBJ1-3
V: TRBV5-1
CDR3: ASTTGSSGNTIY

J: TRBJ2-7
V: TRBV4-1
CDR3: ASSRNGDYWNEQY

J: TRBJ2-5
V: TRBV11-3
CDR3: ASSPGLAGGPSETQY

J: TRBJ2-6
V: TRBV7-9
CDR3: SIPQGALSSGANVLT

J: TRBJ2-2
V: TRBV5-1
CDR3: ASSETSGNTGELF

J: TRBJ1-5
V: TRBV18
CDR3: ASSRDTAPSGAQH

J: TRBJ2-1
V: TRBV27
CDR3: ASSLFAEPYTEQF

J: TRBJ2-1
V: TRBV7-3
CDR3: ASSLTASSSYNEQF

J: TRBJ2-7
V: TRBV4-1
CDR3: ASSQDPAGPNSYEQY

J: TRBJ1-1
V: TRBV7-3
CDR3: ASSQSGTGRGTEAF

J: TRBJ2-3
V: TRBV5-1
CDR3: ASGLKTGGGDTQY

J: TRBJ2-1
V: TRBV7-9
CDR3: SSSWGLVKDEQF

J: TRBJ1-1
V: TRBV20-1
CDR3: SARVGQVSF

J: TRBJ2-3
V: TRBV27
CDR3: ASSSSLAGGTDTQY

J: TRBJ1-6
V: TRBV19
CDR3: ASSSYGQGESPLH

J: TRBJ1-1
V: TRBV6-6
CDR3: ASAGSHPGTEAF

J: TRBJ2-3
V: TRBV18
CDR3: ASSRDRADTQY

J: TRBJ2-1
V: TRBV18
CDR3: ASSPLAGPRNEQF

J: TRBJ2-5
V: TRBV7-9
CDR3: ASSLTSGKETQY

J: TRBJ2-7
V: TRBV10-3
CDR3: AISDPTSGRGEQY

J: TRBJ1-4
V: TRBV28
CDR3: ASSLDRINEKLF

J: TRBJ1-5
V: TRBV2
CDR3: ASSYRDRNQPQH

J: TRBJ2-3
V: TRBV18
CDR3: ASSRDISTDTQY

J: TRBJ1-5
V: TRBV2
CDR3: ASSLSGTVPFQPQH

J: TRBJ1-2
V: TRBV11-3
CDR3: ASSLDGIYGYT

J: TRBJ2-7
V: TRBV14
CDR3: ASSQVVSYEQY

J: TRBJ2-1
V: TRBV5-1
CDR3: ASNDRANEQF

J: TRBJ2-1
V: TRBV4-2
CDR3: ASSQDTSGSSYNEQF

J: TRBJ2-1
V: TRBV29-1
CDR3: SGLSGRENNEQF

J: TRBJ1-1
V: TRBV5-1
CDR3: ASRSRNSDRGNTEAF

J: TRBJ2-5
V: TRBV15
CDR3: ATSRSPAGVGETQY

J: TRBJ2-7
V: TRBV7-9
CDR3: SSSQTGVSEQY

J: TRBJ2-2
V: TRBV9
CDR3: ASSVLPENTGELF

J: TRBJ2-3
V: TRBV19
CDR3: ASSTSTDTQY

J: TRBJ1-2
V: TRBV6-5
CDR3: ASSENRADGYT

J: TRBJ2-2
V: TRBV18
CDR3: ASAGTDSGELF

J: TRBJ2-3
V: TRBV30
CDR3: AWSHGPSTDTQY

J: TRBJ2-1
V: TRBV9
CDR3: ASSVRLLAGGVNEQF

J: TRBJ2-7
V: TRBV28
CDR3: ASSYRGGNEQY

J: TRBJ2-1
V: TRBV18
CDR3: ASSPPLRENIYSEQF

J: TRBJ2-6
V: TRBV4-2
CDR3: ASSGVAGAGANVLT

J: TRBJ2-4
V: TRBV6-1
CDR3: ASIETVLAKNIQY

J: TRBJ2-7
V: TRBV5-6
CDR3: ASSSPTGYEQY

J: TRBJ1-2
V: TRBV28
CDR3: ASRTPLQGNYGYT

J: TRBJ1-1
V: TRBV7-9
CDR3: ASSEGGRTEAF

J: TRBJ1-2
V: TRBV5-6
CDR3: ASSLGTGAGGYT

J: TRBJ1-1
V: TRBV29-1
CDR3: SVEQGLNTEAF

J: TRBJ1-1
V: TRBV9
CDR3: ASSVQGGRANTEAF

J: TRBJ1-2
V: TRBV7-2
CDR3: ASSLALSGENGYT

J: TRBJ2-7
V: TRBV2
CDR3: ASSPGHEQY

J: TRBJ1-3
V: TRBV7-9
CDR3: SSSSITDTGNTIY

J: TRBJ2-1
V: TRBV4-1
CDR3: ASSQARQHNEQF

J: TRBJ2-4
V: TRBV18
CDR3: ASSPGTGVAKNIQY

J: TRBJ1-4
V: TRBV7-9
CDR3: ASSFNRGPNEKLF

J: TRBJ2-7
V: TRBV19
CDR3: ASSMPGADSYEQY

J: TRBJ2-7
V: TRBV7-9
CDR3: ASTRTGGSYEQY

J: TRBJ2-2
V: TRBV21-1
CDR3: ASSRTGCGFTGELF

J: TRBJ1-1
V: TRBV30
CDR3: AWSRQGNTEAF

J: TRBJ2-3
V: TRBV7-3
CDR3: ASSPLSTDTQY